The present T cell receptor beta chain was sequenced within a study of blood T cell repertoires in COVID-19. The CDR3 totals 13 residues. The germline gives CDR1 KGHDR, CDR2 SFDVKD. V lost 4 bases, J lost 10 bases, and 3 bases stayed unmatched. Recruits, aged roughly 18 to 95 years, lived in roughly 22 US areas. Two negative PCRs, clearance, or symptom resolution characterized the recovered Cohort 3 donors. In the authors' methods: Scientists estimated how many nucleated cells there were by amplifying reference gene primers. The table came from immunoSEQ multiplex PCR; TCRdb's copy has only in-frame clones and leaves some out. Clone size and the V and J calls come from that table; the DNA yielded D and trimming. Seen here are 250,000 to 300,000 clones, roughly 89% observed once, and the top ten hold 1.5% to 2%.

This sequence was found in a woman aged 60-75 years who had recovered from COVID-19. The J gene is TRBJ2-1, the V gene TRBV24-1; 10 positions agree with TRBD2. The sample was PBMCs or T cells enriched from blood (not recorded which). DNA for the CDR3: TGTGCCACCAGTGACACACTAGCGGGAGAGCAGTTCTTC. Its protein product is CATSDTLAGEQFF.